These 2 T cell receptor beta chains came from one sample sequenced in a study of T cells in AML relapse after transplant. Amplification used RNA template and a modified RACE PCR instead of multiplex PCR. MiXCR, applied by TCRdb to the PCR reads, yields one record per CDR3 protein. The table has 3,000 to 4,000 distinct CDR3 sequences, about 10% seen once. This specimen was bone marrow, either the whole sample or a sorted T cell fraction (not recorded which), taken in complete remission. The receptors here all came from a human donor who had a stem cell transplant for acute myeloid leukemia. A subset of T cells may come from the graft donor.

This clonotype was seen ten or more times. The chain links TRBV7-9 to TRBJ2-5, with TRBD1 matching over 7 bases. In germline, CDR1 is SEHNR, CDR2 FQNEAQ (reference sequence). There are 15 residues in the CDR3. With 5 bases clipped from V and 0 bases from J, the junction kept 6 bases outside the gene matches. The DNA of the CDR3 is TGTGCCAGCAGCGGGGGTGGGACAGACCAAGAGACCCAGTACTTC. Its protein is CASSGGGTDQETQYF.

This chain links TRBV6-2 or TRBV6-3 with TRBJ2-1; maybe TRBD2 (6 bases). Germline assignment: CDR1 MNHEY and CDR2 SVGEGT. The length of the CDR3 is 16 residues. V was cut by 5 bases and J by 0 bases, with 14 bases left in between. CDR3 protein: CASSDPGRSSYNEQFF. In DNA, the CDR3 is TGTGCCAGCAGTGACCCGGGGAGGAGCTCCTACAATGAGCAGTTCTTC.